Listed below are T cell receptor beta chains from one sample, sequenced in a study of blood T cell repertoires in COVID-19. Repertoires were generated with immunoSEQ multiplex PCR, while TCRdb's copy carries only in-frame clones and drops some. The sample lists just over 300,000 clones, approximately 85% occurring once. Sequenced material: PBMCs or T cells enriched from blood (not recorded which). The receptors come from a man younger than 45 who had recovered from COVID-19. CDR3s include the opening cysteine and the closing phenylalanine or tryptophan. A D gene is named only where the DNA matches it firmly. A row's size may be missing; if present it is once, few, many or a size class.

CDR3 DNA: TGTGCCACCAGTGAGGGGACAGCTGGGGCCAACGTCCTGACTTTC
CDR3 protein: CATSEGTAGANVLTF
D gene: TRBD1
V gene: TRBV24-1
clone size: NA
J gene: TRBJ2-6

CDR3 DNA: TGTGCCAGCAGTTCCCTAGCGGAAGCCTACAATGAGCAGTTCTTC
CDR3 protein: CASSSLAEAYNEQFF
D gene: TRBD2
V gene: TRBV27
clone size: NA
J gene: TRBJ2-1

CDR3 DNA: TGTGCCAGCAGTAGCCACAGGGGGCGGTGGGAAAAACTGTTTTTT
CDR3 protein: CASSSHRGRWEKLFF
D gene: TRBD1
V gene: TRBV27
clone size: NA
J gene: TRBJ1-4

CDR3 DNA: TGTGCCAGCAGTTCCGGGACAAAGGGATTTAACACTGAAGCTTTCTTT
CDR3 protein: CASSSGTKGFNTEAFF
D gene: NA
V gene: TRBV5-4
clone size: NA
J gene: TRBJ1-1

CDR3 DNA: TGTGCCAGCAGCCAAAGCGGGGGCTCCTATAATTCACCCCTCCACTTT
CDR3 protein: CASSQSGGSYNSPLHF
D gene: NA
V gene: TRBV4-2
clone size: NA
J gene: TRBJ1-6

CDR3 DNA: TGTGCCAGCTCCCCCGGGGGGACCGGGGAGCTGTTTTTT
CDR3 protein: CASSPGGTGELFF
D gene: TRBD2
V gene: TRBV9
clone size: NA
J gene: TRBJ2-2

CDR3 DNA: TGTGCCAGCATAACAGACAGGAACTATGGCTACACCTTC
CDR3 protein: CASITDRNYGYTF
D gene: NA
V gene: TRBV2
clone size: NA
J gene: TRBJ1-2

CDR3 DNA: TGTGCCTGGAGTGCCTTCGCCGCCAGTTCTGGAAACACCATATATTTT
CDR3 protein: CAWSAFAASSGNTIYF
D gene: NA
V gene: TRBV30
clone size: NA
J gene: TRBJ1-3

CDR3 DNA: TGTGCCAGCAGCTTGGTAACTACAGGGCTTAATGAAAAACTGTTTTTT
CDR3 protein: CASSLVTTGLNEKLFF
D gene: NA
V gene: TRBV5-6
clone size: NA
J gene: TRBJ1-4

CDR3 DNA: TGCGCCAGCAGCTTTTCGTCCGGGACAGGGATCTCCTACGAGCAGTACTTC
CDR3 protein: CASSFSSGTGISYEQYF
D gene: TRBD1
V gene: TRBV5-1
clone size: NA
J gene: TRBJ2-7

CDR3 DNA: TGTGCCAGCAGCTTTACGGGGAATCAGCCCCAGCATTTT
CDR3 protein: CASSFTGNQPQHF
D gene: NA
V gene: TRBV5-5
clone size: NA
J gene: TRBJ1-5

CDR3 DNA: TGCGCCAGCAGCACTGGTCCGGACAGGAACTATGGCTACACCTTC
CDR3 protein: CASSTGPDRNYGYTF
D gene: TRBD1
V gene: TRBV5-1
clone size: NA
J gene: TRBJ1-2

CDR3 DNA: TGCGCCAGCAGCCTGGACAGGGGAGATCAGCCCCAGCATTTT
CDR3 protein: CASSLDRGDQPQHF
D gene: TRBD1
V gene: TRBV5-1
clone size: once
J gene: TRBJ1-5

CDR3 DNA: TGCGCCAGTATAACTCAGGGTAGGAGGAACACTGAAGCTTTCTTT
CDR3 protein: CASITQGRRNTEAFF
D gene: NA
V gene: TRBV4-1
clone size: NA
J gene: TRBJ1-1

CDR3 DNA: TGCGCCAGCAGCTTGGACGTCGGTCGGGACTATGGCTACACCTTC
CDR3 protein: CASSLDVGRDYGYTF
D gene: NA
V gene: TRBV5-1
clone size: NA
J gene: TRBJ1-2

CDR3 DNA: TGTGCCACCAGCAGAGTAGTTTCAGGGGGGAATGAAAAACTGTTTTTT
CDR3 protein: CATSRVVSGGNEKLFF
D gene: TRBD1
V gene: TRBV15
clone size: NA
J gene: TRBJ1-4

CDR3 DNA: TGTGCCTGGACTACCGGGACAGGGAATTCACCCCTCCACTTT
CDR3 protein: CAWTTGTGNSPLHF
D gene: TRBD1
V gene: TRBV30
clone size: NA
J gene: TRBJ1-6

CDR3 DNA: TGCGCCAGCAGTGAACGACAGTTAGGCGAAGCTTTCTTT
CDR3 protein: CASSERQLGEAFF
D gene: NA
V gene: TRBV10-2
clone size: NA
J gene: TRBJ1-1

CDR3 DNA: TGTGCCAGCAGCCCACAGGATGTCATAGCCTACAATGAGCAGTTCTTC
CDR3 protein: CASSPQDVIAYNEQFF
D gene: NA
V gene: TRBV3-1/TRBV3-2
clone size: NA
J gene: TRBJ2-1

CDR3 DNA: TGTGCCAGCAGCTCTCATGGGGGACAGGGTCGCTCCTACGAGCAGTACTTC
CDR3 protein: CASSSHGGQGRSYEQYF
D gene: TRBD1
V gene: TRBV11-3
clone size: NA
J gene: TRBJ2-7

CDR3 DNA: TGTGCCAGCACCCGAATCATGTCTGAAGCTTTCTTT
CDR3 protein: CASTRIMSEAFF
D gene: NA
V gene: TRBV7-8
clone size: NA
J gene: TRBJ1-1

CDR3 DNA: TGTGCCTGGAGTCGACCCGGGGGGATAAATGAGCAGTTCTTC
CDR3 protein: CAWSRPGGINEQFF
D gene: TRBD2
V gene: TRBV30
clone size: NA
J gene: TRBJ2-1

CDR3 DNA: TGCGCCAGCAGCCTGGACAGAGTGAACACTGAAGCTTTCTTT
CDR3 protein: CASSLDRVNTEAFF
D gene: NA
V gene: TRBV5-1
clone size: NA
J gene: TRBJ1-1

CDR3 DNA: TGTGCCAGCAGCTTACGACTAGCGGGGTCCAACGAGCAGTACTTC
CDR3 protein: CASSLRLAGSNEQYF
D gene: TRBD2
V gene: TRBV7-3
clone size: NA
J gene: TRBJ2-7

CDR3 DNA: TGTGCCAGCAGCCCCGGGACAGGGTTTTACGAGCAGTACTTC
CDR3 protein: CASSPGTGFYEQYF
D gene: TRBD1
V gene: TRBV5-6
clone size: NA
J gene: TRBJ2-7

CDR3 DNA: TGTGCCAGCAGCGCGGAAGAGACCCAGTACTTC
CDR3 protein: CASSAEETQYF
D gene: NA
V gene: TRBV7-8
clone size: NA
J gene: TRBJ2-5

CDR3 DNA: TGTGCCAGCAGTCCCCGAGGCGGGGGGCCCTACAATGAGCAGTTCTTC
CDR3 protein: CASSPRGGGPYNEQFF
D gene: TRBD2
V gene: TRBV7-9
clone size: NA
J gene: TRBJ2-1

CDR3 DNA: TGCGCCAGCAGCTTAGGGGATTTGGTCACTGAAGCTTTCTTT
CDR3 protein: CASSLGDLVTEAFF
D gene: NA
V gene: TRBV5-1
clone size: NA
J gene: TRBJ1-1

CDR3 DNA: TGCGCCAGCAGCCAAGATGTTACCCGGGGTGGTGGTAATTCACCCCTCCACTTT
CDR3 protein: CASSQDVTRGGGNSPLHF
D gene: NA
V gene: TRBV4-3
clone size: few
J gene: TRBJ1-6

CDR3 DNA: TGTGCTAGCAGTTCCGGGACAGGGGACGAGCAGTACTTC
CDR3 protein: CASSSGTGDEQYF
D gene: TRBD1
V gene: TRBV7-7
clone size: once
J gene: TRBJ2-7

CDR3 DNA: TGTGCCAGCAGGGGGCAGAGCAGGGGAACTTATGGCTACACCTTC
CDR3 protein: CASRGQSRGTYGYTF
D gene: NA
V gene: TRBV6-5
clone size: NA
J gene: TRBJ1-2

CDR3 DNA: TGTGCCAGCAGCGTAGAGCCTAGTGCAGAGACCCAGTACTTC
CDR3 protein: CASSVEPSAETQYF
D gene: NA
V gene: TRBV9
clone size: NA
J gene: TRBJ2-5

CDR3 DNA: TGTGCCAGCAGCTCTGGGACAGGCTCCTACAATGAGCAGTTCTTC
CDR3 protein: CASSSGTGSYNEQFF
D gene: TRBD1
V gene: TRBV5-5
clone size: few
J gene: TRBJ2-1

CDR3 DNA: TGTGCCAGCTCAGGACTAGCGGGGGCCTTGGACACCGGGGAGCTGTTTTTT
CDR3 protein: CASSGLAGALDTGELFF
D gene: TRBD2
V gene: TRBV18
clone size: NA
J gene: TRBJ2-2

CDR3 DNA: TGTGCCAGCAGCGTAGGGTATCGGTATGGCTACACCTTC
CDR3 protein: CASSVGYRYGYTF
D gene: NA
V gene: TRBV9
clone size: NA
J gene: TRBJ1-2

CDR3 DNA: TGCGCCAGCAGCCGCGTTGGGCTAGCGGGGGGGCCTACAGTGTACAATGAGCAGTTCTTC
CDR3 protein: CASSRVGLAGGPTVYNEQFF
D gene: TRBD2
V gene: TRBV4-1
clone size: NA
J gene: TRBJ2-1

CDR3 DNA: TGTGCCAGCAGCGATAATTTAAGACTTTTTCCGGGGTATGGCTACACCTTC
CDR3 protein: CASSDNLRLFPGYGYTF
D gene: NA
V gene: TRBV14
clone size: NA
J gene: TRBJ1-2

CDR3 DNA: TGTGCCACCAGTGATCCTAGCGGGGGCCATTACAATGAGCAGTTCTTC
CDR3 protein: CATSDPSGGHYNEQFF
D gene: TRBD2
V gene: TRBV24-1
clone size: NA
J gene: TRBJ2-1

CDR3 DNA: TGTGCCAGCAGCTTAGACGCCGGGGTTAGGAGCTACACCTTC
CDR3 protein: CASSLDAGVRSYTF
D gene: NA
V gene: TRBV11-2
clone size: NA
J gene: TRBJ1-2

CDR3 DNA: TGCGCCAGCAGCCGCGGACAGGGGTTGACTGAAGCTTTCTTT
CDR3 protein: CASSRGQGLTEAFF
D gene: TRBD1
V gene: TRBV4-3
clone size: NA
J gene: TRBJ1-1

CDR3 DNA: TGTGCCAGCAGCCGATCGGGACTAGCGGGGGGGCCCACCGGGGAGCTGTTTTTT
CDR3 protein: CASSRSGLAGGPTGELFF
D gene: TRBD2
V gene: TRBV5-8
clone size: few
J gene: TRBJ2-2

CDR3 DNA: TGTGCCAGCAGCCGACTAGCGGGGAGCACAGATACGCAGTATTTT
CDR3 protein: CASSRLAGSTDTQYF
D gene: TRBD2
V gene: TRBV7-3
clone size: NA
J gene: TRBJ2-3

CDR3 DNA: TGTGCCAGCAGCGTAGGTCAGCGGGGGTACACCGGGGAGCTGTTTTTT
CDR3 protein: CASSVGQRGYTGELFF
D gene: TRBD2
V gene: TRBV9
clone size: once
J gene: TRBJ2-2

CDR3 DNA: TGTGCCAGCTCCGGAGGGCGGGGGAGCATGAACACTGAAGCTTTCTTT
CDR3 protein: CASSGGRGSMNTEAFF
D gene: NA
V gene: TRBV18
clone size: NA
J gene: TRBJ1-1

CDR3 DNA: TGTGCCAGCAGTGAAGGCGGGGGGGCCGCAGATACGCAGTATTTT
CDR3 protein: CASSEGGGAADTQYF
D gene: TRBD2
V gene: TRBV6-1
clone size: NA
J gene: TRBJ2-3

CDR3 DNA: TGTGCCTGGAGTATCCTAGCGCCCAATGAGCAGTTCTTC
CDR3 protein: CAWSILAPNEQFF
D gene: NA
V gene: TRBV30
clone size: once
J gene: TRBJ2-1

CDR3 DNA: TGCAGCGTTGGGGGACAGGGAGCTTTCTTT
CDR3 protein: CSVGGQGAFF
D gene: TRBD1
V gene: TRBV29-1
clone size: NA
J gene: TRBJ1-1

CDR3 DNA: TGTGCCAGCAGTTACGAAACAGTATATCAGCCCCAGCATTTT
CDR3 protein: CASSYETVYQPQHF
D gene: NA
V gene: TRBV6-5
clone size: NA
J gene: TRBJ1-5